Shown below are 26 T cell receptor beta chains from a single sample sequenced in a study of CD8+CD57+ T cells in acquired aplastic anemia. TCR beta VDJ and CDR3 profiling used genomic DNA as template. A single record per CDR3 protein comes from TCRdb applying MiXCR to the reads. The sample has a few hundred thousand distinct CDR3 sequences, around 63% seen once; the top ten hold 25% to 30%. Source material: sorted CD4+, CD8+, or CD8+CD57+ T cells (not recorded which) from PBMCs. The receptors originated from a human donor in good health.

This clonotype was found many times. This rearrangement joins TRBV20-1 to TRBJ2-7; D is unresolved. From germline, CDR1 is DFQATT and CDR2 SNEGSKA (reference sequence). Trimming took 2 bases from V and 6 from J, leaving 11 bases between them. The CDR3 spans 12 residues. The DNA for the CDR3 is TGCAGTGCTAGAATGCGAGGTCTCGAGCAGTACTTC. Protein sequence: CSARMRGLEQYF.

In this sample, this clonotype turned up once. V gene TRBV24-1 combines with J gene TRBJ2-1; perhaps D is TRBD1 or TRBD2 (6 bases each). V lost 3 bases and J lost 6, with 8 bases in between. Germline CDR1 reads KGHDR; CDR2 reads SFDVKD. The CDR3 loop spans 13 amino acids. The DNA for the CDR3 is TGTGCCACCAGTGATGGGGGGCCCAATGAGCAGTTCTTC. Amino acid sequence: CATSDGGPNEQFF.

The CDR3 here is CATSRAGTLTEAFF. CDR3 coding DNA: TGTGCCACCAGCAGAGCGGGGACTCTCACTGAAGCTTTCTTT. This rearrangement joins TRBV15 to TRBJ1-1, with a possible D match to TRBD1 (5 bases). Trimming pared 1 base from V and 4 bases from J, leaving 10 bases between. The CDR3 consists of 14 residues. The germline gives CDR1 LNHNV, CDR2 YYDKDF (reference sequence). The whole variable domain, remainder taken from reference TRBV15 and TRBJ1-1, is DAMVIQNPRYQVTQFGKPVTLSCSQTLNHNVMYWYQQKSSQAPKLLFHYYDKDFNNEADTPDNFQSRRPNTSFCFLDIRSPGLGDTAMYLCATSRAGTLTEAFFGQGTRLTVV.

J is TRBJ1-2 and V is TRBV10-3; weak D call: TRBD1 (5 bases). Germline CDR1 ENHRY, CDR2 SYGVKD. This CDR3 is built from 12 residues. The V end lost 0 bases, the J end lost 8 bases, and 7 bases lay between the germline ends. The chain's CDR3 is CAISESGEGYTF. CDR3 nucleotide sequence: TGTGCCATCAGTGAGTCGGGGGAAGGCTACACCTTC.

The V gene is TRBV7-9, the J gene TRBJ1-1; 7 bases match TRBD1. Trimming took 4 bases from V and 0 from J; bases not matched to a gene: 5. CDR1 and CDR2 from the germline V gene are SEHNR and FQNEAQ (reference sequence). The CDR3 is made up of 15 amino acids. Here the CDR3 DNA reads TGTGCCAGCAGCTCCAGACAGGGAATGAACACTGAAGCTTTCTTT. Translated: CASSSRQGMNTEAFF.

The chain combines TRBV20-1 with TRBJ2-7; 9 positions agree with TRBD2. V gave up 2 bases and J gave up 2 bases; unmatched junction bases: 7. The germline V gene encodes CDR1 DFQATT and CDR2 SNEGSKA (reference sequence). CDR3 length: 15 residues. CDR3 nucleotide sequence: TGCAGTGCTAGACCTGGACTAGCGAAGGCCTACGAGCAGTACTTC. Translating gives CSARPGLAKAYEQYF.

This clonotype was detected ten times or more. The CDR3 nucleotides read TGTGCCAGTAGTATGGGTGGCAGCTCCTACAATGAGCAGTTCTTC. It encodes CASSMGGSSYNEQFF. The chain links TRBV19 to TRBJ2-1, with D unclear. The ends were cut back, 3 bases at V and 0 bases at J, with 9 bases in the middle. Germline lookup yields CDR1 LNHDA and CDR2 SQIVND (reference sequence). CDR3 length: 15 residues. Using reference TRBV19 and TRBJ2-1 for the parts outside the CDR3, the full variable domain is DGGITQSPKYLFRKEGQNVTLSCEQNLNHDAMYWYRQDPGQGLRLIYYSQIVNDFQKGDIAEGYSVSREKKESFPLTVTSAQKNPTAFYLCASSMGGSSYNEQFFGPGTRLTVL.

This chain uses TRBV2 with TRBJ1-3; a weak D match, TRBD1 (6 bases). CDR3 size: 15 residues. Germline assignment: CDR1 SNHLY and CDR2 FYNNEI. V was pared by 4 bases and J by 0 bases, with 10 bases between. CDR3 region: CASSVDSISGNTIYF. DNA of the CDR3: TGTGCCAGCAGTGTGGACAGTATCTCTGGAAACACCATATATTTT.

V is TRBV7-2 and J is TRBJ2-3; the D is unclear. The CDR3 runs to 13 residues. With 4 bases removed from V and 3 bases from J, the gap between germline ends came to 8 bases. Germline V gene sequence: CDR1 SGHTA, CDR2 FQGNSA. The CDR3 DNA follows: TGTGCCAGCAGCTCTCCTCCAACAGATACGCAGTATTTT. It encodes CASSSPPTDTQYF.

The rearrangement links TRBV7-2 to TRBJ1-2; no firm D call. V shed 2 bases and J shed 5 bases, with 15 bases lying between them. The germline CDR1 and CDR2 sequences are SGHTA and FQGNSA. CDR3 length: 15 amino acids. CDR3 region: CASSLQSGGRYGYTF. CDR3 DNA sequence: TGTGCCAGCAGCTTACAAAGTGGCGGAAGGTATGGCTACACCTTC. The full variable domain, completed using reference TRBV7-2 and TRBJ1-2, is GAGVSQSPSNKVTEKGKDVELRCDPISGHTALYWYRQSLGQGLEFLIYFQGNSAPDKSGLPSDRFSAERTGGSVSTLTIQRTQQEDSAVYLCASSLQSGGRYGYTFGSGTRLTVV.

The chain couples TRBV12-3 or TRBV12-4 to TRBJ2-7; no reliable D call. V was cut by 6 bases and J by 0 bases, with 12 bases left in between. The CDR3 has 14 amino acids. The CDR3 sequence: CASSSGLRSYEQYF. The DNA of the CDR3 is TGTGCCAGCAGCTCCGGTCTGCGCTCCTACGAGCAGTACTTC.

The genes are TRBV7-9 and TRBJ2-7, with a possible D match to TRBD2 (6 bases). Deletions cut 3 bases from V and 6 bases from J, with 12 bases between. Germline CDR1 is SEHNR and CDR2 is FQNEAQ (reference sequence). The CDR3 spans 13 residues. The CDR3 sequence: CASSLPGVGEQYF. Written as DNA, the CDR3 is TGTGCCAGCAGCTTGCCGGGGGTGGGCGAGCAGTACTTC.

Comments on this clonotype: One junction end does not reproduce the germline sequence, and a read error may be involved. The CDR3: CATNKAGEAEQHF. The CDR3, as DNA: TGTGCCACCAATAAAGCAGGAGAGGCCGAGCAGCACTTC. The chain carries TRBV24-1 and TRBJ2-7; D not resolved. The CDR3 covers 13 residues. CDR1 and CDR2 from the germline V gene are KGHDR and SFDVKD.

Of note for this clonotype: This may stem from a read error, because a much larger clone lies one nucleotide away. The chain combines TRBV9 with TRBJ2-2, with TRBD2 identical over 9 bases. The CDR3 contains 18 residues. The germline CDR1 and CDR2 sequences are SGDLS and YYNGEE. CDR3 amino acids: CASSQGGASGVNAGELFF. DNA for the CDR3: TGTGCCAGCAGCCAGGGGGGGGCTAGCGGGGTGAACGCCGGGGAGCTGTTTTTT.

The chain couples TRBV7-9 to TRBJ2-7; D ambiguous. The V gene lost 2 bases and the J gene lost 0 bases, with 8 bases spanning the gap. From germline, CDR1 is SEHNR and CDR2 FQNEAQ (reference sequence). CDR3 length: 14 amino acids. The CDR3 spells CASSLPPRSYEQYF. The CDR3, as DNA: TGTGCCAGCAGCTTACCCCCCCGCTCCTACGAGCAGTACTTC. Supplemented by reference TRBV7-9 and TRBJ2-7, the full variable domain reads DTGVSQNPRHKITKRGQNVTFRCDPISEHNRLYWYRQTLGQGPEFLTYFQNEAQLEKSRLLSDRFSAERPKGSFSTLEIQRTEQGDSAMYLCASSLPPRSYEQYFGPGTRLTVT.

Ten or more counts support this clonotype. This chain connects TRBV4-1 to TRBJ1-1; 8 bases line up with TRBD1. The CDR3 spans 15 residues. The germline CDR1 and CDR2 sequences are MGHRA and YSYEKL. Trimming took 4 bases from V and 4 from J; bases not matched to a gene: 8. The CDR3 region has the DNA TGCGCCAGCAGCCTGGCACGGACAGGGAGCACTGAAGCTTTCTTT. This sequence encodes CASSLARTGSTEAFF.

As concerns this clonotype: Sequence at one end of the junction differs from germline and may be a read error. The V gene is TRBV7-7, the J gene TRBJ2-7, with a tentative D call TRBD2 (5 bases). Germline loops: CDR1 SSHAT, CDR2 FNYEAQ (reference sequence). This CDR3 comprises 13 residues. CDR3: CASSLREGGEQYF. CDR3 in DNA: TGTGCTAGCAGCTTAAGGGAAGGAGGCGAGCAGTACTTC. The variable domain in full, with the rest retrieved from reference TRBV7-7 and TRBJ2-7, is GAGVSQSPRYKVTKRGQDVTLRCDPISSHATLYWYQQALGQGPEFLTYFNYEAQPDKSGLPSDRFSAERPEGSISTLTIQRTEQRDSAMYRCASSLREGGEQYFGPGTRLTVT.

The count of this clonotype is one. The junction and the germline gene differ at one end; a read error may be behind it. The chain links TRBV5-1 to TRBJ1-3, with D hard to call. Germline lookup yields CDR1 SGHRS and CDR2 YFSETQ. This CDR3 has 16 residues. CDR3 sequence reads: CASSVDVTAGGNTIYF. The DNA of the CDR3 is TGTGCCAGCAGCGTAGATGTGACCGCGGGGGGAAACACCATATATTTT.

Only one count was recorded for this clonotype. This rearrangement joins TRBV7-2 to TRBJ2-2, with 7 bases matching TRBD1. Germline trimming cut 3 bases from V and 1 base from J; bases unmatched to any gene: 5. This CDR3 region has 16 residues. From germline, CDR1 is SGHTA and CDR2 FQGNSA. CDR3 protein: CASSFPAGGNTGELFF. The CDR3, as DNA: TGTGCCAGCAGCTTTCCAGCAGGGGGGAACACCGGGGAGCTGTTTTTT.

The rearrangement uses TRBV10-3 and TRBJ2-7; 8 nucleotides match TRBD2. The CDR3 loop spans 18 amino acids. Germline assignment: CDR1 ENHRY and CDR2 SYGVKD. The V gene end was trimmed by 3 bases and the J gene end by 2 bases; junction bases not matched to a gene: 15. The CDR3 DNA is TGTGCCATCAGTGATGCCGGGACTAGTACCTCTAAAGCCTACGAGCAGTACTTC. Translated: CAISDAGTSTSKAYEQYF.

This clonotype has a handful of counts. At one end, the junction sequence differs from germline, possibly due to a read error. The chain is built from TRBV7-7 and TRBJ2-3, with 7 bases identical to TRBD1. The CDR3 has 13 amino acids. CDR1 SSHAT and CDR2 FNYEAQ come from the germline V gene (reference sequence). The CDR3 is CASSLGGSDTQYF. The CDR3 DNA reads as TGTGCTAGCAGCTTAGGGGGCTCAGATACGCAGTATTTT.

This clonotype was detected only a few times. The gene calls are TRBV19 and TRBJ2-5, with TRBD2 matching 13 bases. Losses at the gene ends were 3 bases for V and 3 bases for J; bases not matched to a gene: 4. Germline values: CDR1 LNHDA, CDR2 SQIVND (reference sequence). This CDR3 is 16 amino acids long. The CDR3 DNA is TGTGCCAGTAGTATCAGAGGGACTAGCGGGGAAGAGACCCAGTACTTC. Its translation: CASSIRGTSGEETQYF.

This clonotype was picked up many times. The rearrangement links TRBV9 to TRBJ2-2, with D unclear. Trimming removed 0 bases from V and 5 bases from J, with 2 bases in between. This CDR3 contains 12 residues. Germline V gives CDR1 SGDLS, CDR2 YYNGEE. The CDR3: CASSVATGELFF. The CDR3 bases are TGTGCCAGCAGCGTAGCTACCGGGGAGCTGTTTTTT.

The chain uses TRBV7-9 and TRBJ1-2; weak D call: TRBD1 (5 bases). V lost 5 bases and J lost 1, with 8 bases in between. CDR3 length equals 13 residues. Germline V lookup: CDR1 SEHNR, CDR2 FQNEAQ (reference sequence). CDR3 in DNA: TGTGCCAGCAGCCACGACAGTAACTATGGCTACACCTTC. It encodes CASSHDSNYGYTF.

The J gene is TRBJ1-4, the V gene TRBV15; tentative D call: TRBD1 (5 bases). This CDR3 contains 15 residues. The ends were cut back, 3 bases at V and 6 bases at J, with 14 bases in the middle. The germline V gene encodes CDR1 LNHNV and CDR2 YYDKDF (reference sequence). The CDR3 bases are TGTGCCACCAGCAGCACTGTCCAGGGTTATGAAAAACTGTTTTTT. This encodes CATSSTVQGYEKLFF.

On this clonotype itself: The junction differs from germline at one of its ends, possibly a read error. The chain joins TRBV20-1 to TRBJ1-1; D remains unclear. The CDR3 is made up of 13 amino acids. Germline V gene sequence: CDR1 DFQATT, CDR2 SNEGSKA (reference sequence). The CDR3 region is CSARGQKDTEALF. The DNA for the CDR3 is TGCAGTGCTAGAGGTCAGAAAGACACTGAAGCTCTCTTT.